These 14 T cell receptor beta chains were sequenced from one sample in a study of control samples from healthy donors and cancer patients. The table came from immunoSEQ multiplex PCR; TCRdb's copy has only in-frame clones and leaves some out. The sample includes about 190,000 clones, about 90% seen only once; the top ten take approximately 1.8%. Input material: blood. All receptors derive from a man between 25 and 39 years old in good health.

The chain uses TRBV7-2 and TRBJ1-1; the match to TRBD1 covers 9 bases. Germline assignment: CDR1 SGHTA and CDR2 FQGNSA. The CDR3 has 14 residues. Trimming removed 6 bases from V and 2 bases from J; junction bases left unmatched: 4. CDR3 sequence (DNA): TGTGCCAGCAGGCTGACAGGGGGAAACACTGAAGCTTTCTTT. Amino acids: CASRLTGGNTEAFF.

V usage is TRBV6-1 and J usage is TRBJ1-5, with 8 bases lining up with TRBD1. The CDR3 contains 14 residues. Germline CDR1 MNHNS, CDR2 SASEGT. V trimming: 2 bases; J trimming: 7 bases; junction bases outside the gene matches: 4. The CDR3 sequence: CASSEWTGKQPQHF. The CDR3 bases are TGTGCCAGCAGTGAATGGACAGGGAAGCAGCCCCAGCATTTT.

CDR3 in DNA: TGTGCCACCAGCAGATCTTTGATCGGGCAGGGATCCAATCAGCCCCAGCATTTT. Protein sequence: CATSRSLIGQGSNQPQHF. V and J are TRBV15 and TRBJ1-5; the D gene is possibly TRBD1 (5 bases). Germline assignment: CDR1 LNHNV and CDR2 YYDKDF (reference sequence). Between the trimmed V and J ends, which lost 2 bases and 3 bases, there was a span of 20 bases. This CDR3 is 18 amino acids long.

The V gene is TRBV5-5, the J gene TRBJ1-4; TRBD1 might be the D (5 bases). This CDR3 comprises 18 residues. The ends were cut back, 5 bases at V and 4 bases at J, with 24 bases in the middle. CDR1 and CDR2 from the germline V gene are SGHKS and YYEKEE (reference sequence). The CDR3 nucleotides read TGTGCCAGCAGATTCCGGGGGGATCTAGACAGCCGTAATGAAAAACTGTTTTTT. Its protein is CASRFRGDLDSRNEKLFF.

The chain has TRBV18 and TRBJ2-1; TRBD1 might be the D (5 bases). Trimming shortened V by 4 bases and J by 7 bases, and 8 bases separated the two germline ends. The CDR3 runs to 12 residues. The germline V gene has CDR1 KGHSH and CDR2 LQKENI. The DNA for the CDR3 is TGTGCCAGCTCACTCAGGGTAAATGAGCAGTTCTTC. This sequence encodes CASSLRVNEQFF.

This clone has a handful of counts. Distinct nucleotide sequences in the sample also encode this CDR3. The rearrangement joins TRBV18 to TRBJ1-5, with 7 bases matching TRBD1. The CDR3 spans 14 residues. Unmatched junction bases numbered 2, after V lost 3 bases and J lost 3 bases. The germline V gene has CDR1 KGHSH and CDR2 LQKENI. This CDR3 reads CASSPGQNNQPQHF. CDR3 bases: TGTGCCAGCTCACCGGGACAGAACAATCAGCCCCAGCATTTT.

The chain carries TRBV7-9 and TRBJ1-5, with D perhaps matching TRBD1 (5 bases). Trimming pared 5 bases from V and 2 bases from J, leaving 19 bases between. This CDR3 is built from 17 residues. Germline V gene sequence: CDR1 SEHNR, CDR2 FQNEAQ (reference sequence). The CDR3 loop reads CASSPVPGPEGNQPQHF. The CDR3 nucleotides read TGTGCCAGCAGCCCAGTCCCGGGGCCCGAGGGCAATCAGCCCCAGCATTTT.

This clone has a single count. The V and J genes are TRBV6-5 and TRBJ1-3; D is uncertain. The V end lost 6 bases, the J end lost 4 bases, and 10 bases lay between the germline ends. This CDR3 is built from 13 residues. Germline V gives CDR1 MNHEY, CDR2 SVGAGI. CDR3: CASSQTTGNTIYF. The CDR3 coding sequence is TGTGCCAGCAGCCAGACAACCGGAAACACCATATATTTT.

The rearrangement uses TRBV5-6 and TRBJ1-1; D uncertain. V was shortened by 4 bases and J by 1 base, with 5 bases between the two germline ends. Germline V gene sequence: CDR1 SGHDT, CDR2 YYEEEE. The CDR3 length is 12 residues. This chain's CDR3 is CASSRGNTEAFF. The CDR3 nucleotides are TGTGCCAGCAGCCGAGGGAACACTGAAGCTTTCTTT.

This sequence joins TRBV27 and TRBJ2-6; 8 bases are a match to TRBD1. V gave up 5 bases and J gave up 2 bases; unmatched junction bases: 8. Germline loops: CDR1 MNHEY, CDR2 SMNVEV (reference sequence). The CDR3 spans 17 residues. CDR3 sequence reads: CASSPSRTGTGANVLTF. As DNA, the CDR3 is TGTGCCAGCAGTCCGTCCCGGACAGGGACTGGGGCCAACGTCCTGACTTTC.

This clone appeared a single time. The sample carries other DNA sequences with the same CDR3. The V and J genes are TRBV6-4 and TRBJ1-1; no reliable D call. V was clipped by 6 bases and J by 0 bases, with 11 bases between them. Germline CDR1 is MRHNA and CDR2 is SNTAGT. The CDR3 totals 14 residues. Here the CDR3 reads CASRDTDMNTEAFF. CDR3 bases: TGTGCCAGCAGAGATACAGACATGAACACTGAAGCTTTCTTT.

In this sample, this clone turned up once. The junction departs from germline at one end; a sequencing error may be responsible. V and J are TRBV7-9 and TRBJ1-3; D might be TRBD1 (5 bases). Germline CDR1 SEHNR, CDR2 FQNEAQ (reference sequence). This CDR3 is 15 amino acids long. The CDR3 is CASSLMEGPGNTIYF. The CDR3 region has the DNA TGTGCCAGCAGCTTAATGGAGGGGCCTGGGAACACCATATATTTT.

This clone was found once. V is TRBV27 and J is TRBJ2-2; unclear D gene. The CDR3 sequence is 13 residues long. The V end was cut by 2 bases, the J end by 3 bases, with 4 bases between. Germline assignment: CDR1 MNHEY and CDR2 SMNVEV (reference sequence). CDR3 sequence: CASSLGDTGELFF. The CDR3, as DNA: TGTGCCAGCAGTTTAGGGGACACCGGGGAGCTGTTTTTT.

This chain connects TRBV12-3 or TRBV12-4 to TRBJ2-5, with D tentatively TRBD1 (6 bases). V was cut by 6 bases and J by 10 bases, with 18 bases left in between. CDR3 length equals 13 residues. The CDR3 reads CASSYLSLGGQYF. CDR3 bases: TGTGCCAGCAGCTATCTTAGCTTAGGGGGCCAGTACTTC.